The clone carrying this T cell receptor beta chain was observed a few times. Its specificity is not known. This sample is drawn from a study of spatial heterogeneity in lung cancer. Indicated time point: sample taken at primary tumor resection. Approximately 70 TRACERx patients with early, untreated non-small cell lung cancer donated samples. TCRdb re-derived calls from the 5' RACE reads in MiXCR, one entry per CDR3 protein. The table records 15,000 to 20,000 distinct CDR3 sequences, roughly 6.5% of them present only once. V shed 4 bases and J 0 bases; nucleotides not matched to a gene: 8. The CDR3 loop spans 16 amino acids. Germline CDR1 and CDR2: SGHNT and YYREEE (reference sequence). General study points: Alpha chains reached an estimated coverage of around 7.5% of tumor T cells, and beta chains 13% to 15%. Tracking of tumor mutation counts was seen in expanded intratumoral alpha and beta TCR counts.

The receptor was isolated from a female donor with early-stage non-small cell lung cancer. The rearrangement joins TRBV5-4 to TRBJ2-7, with 9 bases identical to TRBD2. The sample was lung tumor tissue, taken at surgery. The CDR3 DNA reads TGTGCCAGCAGCGCGGGGCTAGCGGGAATCTCCTACGAGCAGTACTTC. Translation gives CASSAGLAGISYEQYF.